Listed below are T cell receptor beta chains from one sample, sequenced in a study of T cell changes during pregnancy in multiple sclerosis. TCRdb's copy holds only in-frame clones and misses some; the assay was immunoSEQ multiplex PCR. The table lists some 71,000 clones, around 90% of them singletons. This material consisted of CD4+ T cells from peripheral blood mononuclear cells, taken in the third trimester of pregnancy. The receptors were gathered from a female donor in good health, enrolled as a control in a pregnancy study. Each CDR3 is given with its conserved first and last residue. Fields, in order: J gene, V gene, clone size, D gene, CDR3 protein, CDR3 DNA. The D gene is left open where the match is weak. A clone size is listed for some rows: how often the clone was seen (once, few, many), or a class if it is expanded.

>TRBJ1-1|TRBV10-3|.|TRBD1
CAIRNQGAGEAFF
TGTGCCATCAGGAACCAGGGGGCAGGTGAAGCTTTCTTT
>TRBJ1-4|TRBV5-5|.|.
CASSLEGTGEKLFF
TGTGCCAGCAGCTTGGAAGGAACCGGGGAAAAACTGTTTTTT
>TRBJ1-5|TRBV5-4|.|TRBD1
CASSSGGSQPQHF
TGTGCCAGCAGCTCAGGGGGGTCACAGCCCCAGCATTTT
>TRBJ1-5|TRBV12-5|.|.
CASGAAKVDQPQHF
TGTGCTAGTGGTGCAGCGAAAGTAGATCAGCCCCAGCATTTT
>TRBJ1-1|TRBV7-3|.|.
CASSLSSLNTEAFF
TGTGCCAGCAGCTTATCATCCCTGAACACTGAAGCTTTCTTT
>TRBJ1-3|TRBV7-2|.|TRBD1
CASSPRTGSKDTIYF
TGTGCCAGCAGCCCGAGGACAGGGAGTAAGGACACCATATATTTT
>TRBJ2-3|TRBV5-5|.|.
CASSLEGGRSITDTQYF
TGTGCCAGCAGCTTGGAGGGGGGGCGATCAATAACAGATACGCAGTATTTT
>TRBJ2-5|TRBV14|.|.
CASSQDRSGTQYF
TGTGCCAGCAGCCAAGATCGGTCGGGGACCCAGTACTTC
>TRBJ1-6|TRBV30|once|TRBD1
CAWAATGRNSPLHF
TGTGCCTGGGCCGCGACAGGGAGGAATTCACCCCTCCACTTT
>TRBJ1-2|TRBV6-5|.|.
CASSATRSYGYTF
TGTGCCAGCAGTGCCACGAGGTCCTATGGCTACACCTTC
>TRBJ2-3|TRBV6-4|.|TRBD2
CASSGTSGAWDTQYF
TGTGCCAGCAGTGGGACTAGCGGGGCTTGGGATACGCAGTATTTT
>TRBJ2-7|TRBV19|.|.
CASSRAGVFYEQYF
TGTGCCAGTTCCCGGGCAGGGGTGTTTTACGAGCAGTACTTC
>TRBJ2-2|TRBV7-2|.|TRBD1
CASSLRTGKGSGELFF
TGTGCCAGCAGCTTACGGACAGGGAAAGGGTCCGGGGAGCTGTTTTTT
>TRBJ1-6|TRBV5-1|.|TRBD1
CASSLGGTVTPLHF
TGCGCCAGCAGCTTGGGCGGGACAGTAACACCCCTCCACTTT
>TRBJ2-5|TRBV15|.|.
CATSASGGAYQETQYF
TGTGCCACCAGCGCCTCTGGCGGGGCCTACCAAGAGACCCAGTACTTC
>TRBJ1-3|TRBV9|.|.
CASSVDSSSGNTIYF
TGTGCCAGCAGCGTAGACAGCTCCTCTGGAAACACCATATATTTT
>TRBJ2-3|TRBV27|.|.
CASRQGGTDTQYF
TGTGCCAGCCGCCAGGGTGGAACAGATACGCAGTATTTT
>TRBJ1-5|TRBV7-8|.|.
CASSLVSQSNQPQHF
TGTGCCAGCAGCTTAGTATCGCAGAGCAATCAGCCCCAGCATTTT
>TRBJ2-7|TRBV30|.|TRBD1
CAWSVSRGLYEQYF
TGTGCCTGGAGTGTATCAAGGGGGCTCTACGAGCAGTACTTC
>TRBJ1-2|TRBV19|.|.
CASSPREGNYGYTF
TGTGCCAGTAGTCCCCGGGAAGGGAACTATGGCTACACCTTC
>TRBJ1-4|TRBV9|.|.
CASSVGPTNEKLFF
TGTGCCAGCAGCGTAGGGCCAACTAATGAAAAACTGTTTTTT
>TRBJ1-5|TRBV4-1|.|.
CASSQVLEGRQPQHF
TGCGCCAGCAGCCAAGTTTTGGAGGGACGGCAGCCCCAGCATTTT
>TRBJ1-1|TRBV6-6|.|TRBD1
CASRNPGQGTEAFF
TGTGCCAGCAGGAATCCGGGACAGGGAACTGAAGCTTTCTTT
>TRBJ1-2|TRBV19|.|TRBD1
CASRTVPGQGFGYTF
TGTGCCAGTCGTACAGTTCCGGGACAGGGGTTCGGCTACACCTTC
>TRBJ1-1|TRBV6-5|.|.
CASSSVMNTEAFF
TGTGCCAGCAGTTCCGTTATGAACACTGAAGCTTTCTTT
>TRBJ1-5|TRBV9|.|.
CASSHGEGDNQPQHF
TGTGCCAGCAGCCACGGCGAGGGGGACAATCAGCCCCAGCATTTT
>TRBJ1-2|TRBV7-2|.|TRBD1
CASSRGQGARGYTF
TGTGCCAGCAGCCGAGGACAGGGGGCTAGGGGCTACACCTTC
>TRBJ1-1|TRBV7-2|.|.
CASSLVHGMNTEAFF
TGTGCCAGCAGCTTAGTTCACGGGATGAACACTGAAGCTTTCTTT
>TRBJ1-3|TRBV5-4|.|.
CASSLAEDGGNTIYF
TGTGCCAGCAGCTTGGCGGAGGACGGTGGAAACACCATATATTTT
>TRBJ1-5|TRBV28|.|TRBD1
CASRQGGQPQHF
TGTGCCAGCCGACAGGGGGGTCAGCCCCAGCATTTT
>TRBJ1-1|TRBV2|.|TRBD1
CASSEDRATEAFF
TGTGCCAGCAGTGAGGACAGGGCCACTGAAGCTTTCTTT
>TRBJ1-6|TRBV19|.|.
CASTKEVNSPLHF
TGTGCCAGTACCAAGGAGGTTAATTCACCCCTCCACTTT
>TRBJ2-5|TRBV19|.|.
CASSIDRQETQYF
TGTGCCAGTAGTATTGACAGGCAAGAGACCCAGTACTTC
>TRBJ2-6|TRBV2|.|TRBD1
CASSALGTGLSGANVLTF
TGTGCCAGCAGCGCTTTGGGGACAGGGTTATCTGGGGCCAACGTCCTGACTTTC
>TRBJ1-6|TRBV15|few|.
CATSRDAGDNSPLHF
TGTGCCACCAGCAGAGATGCAGGGGATAATTCACCCCTCCACTTT
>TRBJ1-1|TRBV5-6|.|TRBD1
CASNDRGRYTEAFF
TGTGCCAGCAACGACAGGGGGCGGTATACTGAAGCTTTCTTT
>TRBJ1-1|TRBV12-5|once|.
CASGAGIEAFF
TGTGCTAGTGGGGCAGGGATCGAAGCTTTCTTT
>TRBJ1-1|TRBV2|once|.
CASSREGTEAFF
TGTGCCAGCAGCAGGGAAGGCACTGAAGCTTTCTTT
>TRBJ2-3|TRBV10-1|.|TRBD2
CASPIRGDPNTQYF
TGCGCCAGCCCCATTCGGGGGGACCCAAATACGCAGTATTTT
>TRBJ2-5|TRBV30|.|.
CAWSTVLETQYF
TGTGCCTGGAGTACAGTTTTAGAGACCCAGTACTTC
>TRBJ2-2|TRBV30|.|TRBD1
CAWSVIRTGGTNTGELFF
TGTGCCTGGAGTGTAATCAGGACAGGGGGTACGAACACCGGGGAGCTGTTTTTT
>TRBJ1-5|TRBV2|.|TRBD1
CASRDRRQGPQPQHF
TGTGCCAGCAGAGATAGGCGACAGGGGCCTCAGCCCCAGCATTTT
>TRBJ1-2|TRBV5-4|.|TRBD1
CASSLGAGQGVDYGYTF
TGTGCCAGCAGCTTGGGGGCCGGACAGGGGGTGGACTATGGCTACACCTTC
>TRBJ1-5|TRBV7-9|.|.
CASSLGGARQPQHF
TGTGCCAGCAGCTTAGGTGGGGCTAGACAGCCCCAGCATTTT
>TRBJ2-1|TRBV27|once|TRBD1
CASSPTGGLLRNEQFF
TGTGCCAGCAGTCCCACAGGGGGCCTCCTACGGAATGAGCAGTTCTTC
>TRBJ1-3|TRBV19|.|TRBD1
CASSGGQGRSSGNTIYF
TGTGCCAGTAGCGGAGGACAGGGACGATCCTCTGGAAACACCATATATTTT
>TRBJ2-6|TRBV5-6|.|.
CASSLRGKPGANVLTF
TGTGCCAGCAGCTTAAGAGGGAAACCTGGGGCCAACGTCCTGACTTTC
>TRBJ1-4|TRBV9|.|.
CASSVSTGPNEKLFF
TGTGCCAGCAGCGTATCTACAGGGCCTAATGAAAAACTGTTTTTT
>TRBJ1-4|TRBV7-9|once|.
CASSLDLGLGAATNEKLFF
TGTGCCAGCAGCTTAGATTTGGGATTGGGGGCTGCAACTAATGAAAAACTGTTTTTT
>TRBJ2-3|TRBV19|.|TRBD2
CAREGLGGDTQYF
TGTGCCAGAGAGGGACTAGGAGGAGATACGCAGTATTTT
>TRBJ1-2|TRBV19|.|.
CASSISEGRNYGYTF
TGTGCCAGTAGTATCTCGGAGGGGCGAAACTATGGCTACACCTTC
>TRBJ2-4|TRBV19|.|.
CASSPTEAKNIQYF
TGTGCCAGTAGTCCTACAGAAGCCAAAAACATTCAGTACTTC
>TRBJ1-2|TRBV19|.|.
CASSPIFWEKDYGYTF
TGTGCCAGTAGTCCTATCTTCTGGGAGAAAGACTATGGCTACACCTTC
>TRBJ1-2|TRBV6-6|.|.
CASSHPGVSYGYTF
TGTGCCAGCAGTCACCCCGGAGTGAGCTATGGCTACACCTTC
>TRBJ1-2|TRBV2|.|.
CASTRGRGIGYTF
TGTGCCAGCACCCGAGGGAGGGGGATCGGCTACACCTTC
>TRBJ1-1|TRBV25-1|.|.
CASSAGGGTAFF
TGTGCCAGCAGTGCTGGGGGGGGGACAGCTTTCTTT
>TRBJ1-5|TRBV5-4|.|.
CASSLNPRENQPQHF
TGTGCCAGCAGCTTGAATCCCCGGGAGAATCAGCCCCAGCATTTT
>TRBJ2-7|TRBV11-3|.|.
CASSLVGGKRYEQYF
TGTGCCAGCAGCTTAGTTGGAGGGAAGAGGTACGAGCAGTACTTC